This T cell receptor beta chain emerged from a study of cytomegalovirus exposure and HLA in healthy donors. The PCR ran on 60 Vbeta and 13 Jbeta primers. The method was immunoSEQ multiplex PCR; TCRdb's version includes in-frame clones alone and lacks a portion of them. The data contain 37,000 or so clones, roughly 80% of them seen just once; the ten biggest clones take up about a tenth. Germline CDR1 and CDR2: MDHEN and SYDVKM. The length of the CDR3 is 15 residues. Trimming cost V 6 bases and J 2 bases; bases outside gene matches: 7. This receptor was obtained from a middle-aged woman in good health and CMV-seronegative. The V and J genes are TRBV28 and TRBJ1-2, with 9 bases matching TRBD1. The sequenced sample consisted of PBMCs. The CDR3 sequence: CASSRTGTGNYGYTF. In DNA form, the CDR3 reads TGTGCCAGCAGCCGAACCGGGACAGGGAACTATGGCTACACCTTC.